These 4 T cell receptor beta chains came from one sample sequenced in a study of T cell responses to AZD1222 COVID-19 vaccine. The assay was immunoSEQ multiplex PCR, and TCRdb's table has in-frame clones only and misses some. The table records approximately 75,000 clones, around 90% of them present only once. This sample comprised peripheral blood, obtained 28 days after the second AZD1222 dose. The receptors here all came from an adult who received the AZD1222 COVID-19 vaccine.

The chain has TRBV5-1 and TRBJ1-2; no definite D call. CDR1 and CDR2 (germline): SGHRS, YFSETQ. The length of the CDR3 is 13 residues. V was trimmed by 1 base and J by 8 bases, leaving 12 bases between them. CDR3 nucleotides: TGCGCCAGCAGCTTGAATGGGGAGTACGGCTACACCTTC. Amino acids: CASSLNGEYGYTF.

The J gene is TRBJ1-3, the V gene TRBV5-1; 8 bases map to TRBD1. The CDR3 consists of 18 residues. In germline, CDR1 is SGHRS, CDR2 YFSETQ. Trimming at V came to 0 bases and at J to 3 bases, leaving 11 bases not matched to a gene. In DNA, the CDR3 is TGCGCCAGCAGCTTGGGTGGCTGGCAGGGGGCTCATGGAAACACCATATATTTT. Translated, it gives CASSLGGWQGAHGNTIYF. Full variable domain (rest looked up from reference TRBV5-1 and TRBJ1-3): KAGVTQTPRYLIKTRGQQVTLSCSPISGHRSVSWYQQTPGQGLQFLFEYFSETQRNKGNFPGRFSGRQFSNSRSEMNVSTLELGDSALYLCASSLGGWQGAHGNTIYFGEGSWLTVV.

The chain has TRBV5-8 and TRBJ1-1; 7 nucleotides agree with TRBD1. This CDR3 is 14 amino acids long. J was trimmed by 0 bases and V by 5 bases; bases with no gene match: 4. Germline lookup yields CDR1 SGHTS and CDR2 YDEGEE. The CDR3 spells CASSRDRLNTEAFF. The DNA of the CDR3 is TGTGCCAGCAGTCGGGACAGATTGAACACTGAAGCTTTCTTT.

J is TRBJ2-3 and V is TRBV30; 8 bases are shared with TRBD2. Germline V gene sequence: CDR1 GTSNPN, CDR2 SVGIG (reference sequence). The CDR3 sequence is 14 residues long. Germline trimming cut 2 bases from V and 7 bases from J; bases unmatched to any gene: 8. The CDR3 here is CAWSIGSGENTQYF. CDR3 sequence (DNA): TGTGCCTGGAGTATCGGTAGCGGGGAAAATACGCAGTATTTT.